This TCR beta chain originates from a study of T-cell memory formation after mild COVID-19. Whole-study context: TCR clusters showed largely donor specificity. General study findings and limits: Whereas later expanders leaned CD4+, clones contracting day 15 to 85 showed a balanced CD4/CD8 makeup.

TCRdb analysed the 5' RACE reads with MiXCR anew, one entry per CDR3 protein. The table includes approximately 300,000 distinct CDR3 sequences, 7.5% to 9.5% detected once. Concerning this clonotype itself: What it recognizes is unknown.

The origin of this receptor is a man aged 18 to 30 who had mild COVID-19 (a few samples of this study predate the infection). Cell type and time point are not known. Sequencing was carried out using PBMCs or a T cell subset sorted from them (not recorded which).

The CDR3 DNA reads as TGTGCCATCAGGGACAGAACAGATACGCAGTATTTT. This gives the protein CAIRDRTDTQYF. This chain uses TRBV10-3 with TRBJ2-3; D might be TRBD1 (6 bases). Trimming left V 6 bases short and J 3 bases short, with 7 bases between. This CDR3 spans 12 amino acids. Germline V lookup: CDR1 ENHRY, CDR2 SYGVKD.